The rows below give T cell receptor beta chains drawn from one sample of a study of cytomegalovirus exposure and HLA in healthy donors. TCRdb keeps only in-frame clones here, not all; method: immunoSEQ multiplex PCR. The sample has approximately 100,000 clones; 75% to 85% are singletons. The specimen sequenced was PBMCs. The receptors shown here come from a woman between 40 and 50 years old in good health and CMV-seronegative. CDR3s include the opening cysteine and the closing phenylalanine or tryptophan. Each record gives: J gene, V gene, D gene, clone size, CDR3 DNA, CDR3 protein. The D gene is left open where the match is weak. Clone size is not always given. Where it is, it says once, few, many or a class for expanded clones.

>TRBJ2-3|TRBV2|.|.
TGTGCCAGCAGTGAGAGGACTGCTAGCACAGATACGCAGTATTTT
CASSERTASTDTQYF
>TRBJ1-6|TRBV6-5|.|.
TGTGCCAGCAGTTCCCAGACGGGAAATTCACCCCTCCACTTT
CASSSQTGNSPLHF
>TRBJ1-5|TRBV30|.|.
TGTGCCTGGAGAGGGCAGGGGCCCCAGCATTTT
CAWRGQGPQHF
>TRBJ2-2|TRBV5-1|.|.
.
CASILGAGGELFF
>TRBJ2-7|TRBV30|TRBD2|.
TGTGCCTGGAGCCCCGGGAGCGGGGCGTACTACGAGCAGTACTTC
CAWSPGSGAYYEQYF
>TRBJ2-3|TRBV5-4|.|.
TGTGCCAGCAGCTTGGGGCTCAGCACAGATACGCAGTATTTT
CASSLGLSTDTQYF
>TRBJ1-1|TRBV27|.|few
TGTGCCAGCAGTCCCGGACTGGATTACACTGAAGCTTTCTTT
CASSPGLDYTEAFF
>TRBJ1-4|TRBV7-2|TRBD1|.
TGTGCCAGCAGCTCAGACAGGGACCTAAGTGAAAAACTGTTTTTT
CASSSDRDLSEKLFF
>TRBJ1-1|TRBV7-2|TRBD1|few
TGTGCCAGCAGCCCTAGACAGGGGAACACTGAAGCTTTCTTT
CASSPRQGNTEAFF
>TRBJ1-1|TRBV5-4|TRBD1|.
TGTGCCAGCAGCTTGTTTCAGGGGGCCGGCACTGAAGCTTTCTTT
CASSLFQGAGTEAFF
>TRBJ1-2|TRBV4-3|TRBD1|.
TGCGCCAGCAGCCAAGATGGGACAGTGGCCGGCTACACCTTC
CASSQDGTVAGYTF
>TRBJ2-2|TRBV7-3|TRBD2|.
TGTGCCAGCAGCCGAAGCGGGGGGAGCGCCGGGGAGCTGTTTTTT
CASSRSGGSAGELFF
>TRBJ1-5|TRBV5-6|.|.
TGTGCCAGCAGCTTGGGGCAATTCAATCAGCCCCAGCATTTT
CASSLGQFNQPQHF
>TRBJ1-1|TRBV7-3|.|.
TGTGCCAGCAGCTTAACAGCGAACACTGAAGCTTTCTTT
CASSLTANTEAFF
>TRBJ2-7|TRBV5-1|TRBD1|.
TGCGCCAGCAGCTTGGCCGGGACAGGGGGCGTAGGGCAGTACTTC
CASSLAGTGGVGQYF
>TRBJ1-1|TRBV19|.|.
TGTGCCAGTAGTGATTCAGGCAGGGGCACTGAAGCTTTCTTT
CASSDSGRGTEAFF
>TRBJ1-5|TRBV10-3|.|.
TGTGCCATCAGTGACAGTGGTGGCAATCAGCCCCAGCATTTT
CAISDSGGNQPQHF
>TRBJ2-7|TRBV7-9|.|.
TGTGCCAGCAGCTTAGACAGCGGGCGCGAGCAGTACTTC
CASSLDSGREQYF
>TRBJ1-1|TRBV7-3|TRBD1|.
TGTGCCAGCAAATCGACAGGGCTGAACACTGAAGCTTTCTTT
CASKSTGLNTEAFF
>TRBJ1-4|TRBV2|.|.
TGTGCCAGCAGCCTGGAGGGGCCCCGCGGGGGTGGTGAAAAACTGTTTTTT
CASSLEGPRGGGEKLFF
>TRBJ2-2|TRBV15|.|.
TGTGCCACCAGCAGAGATGGACAGAACACCGGGGAGCTGTTTTTT
CATSRDGQNTGELFF
>TRBJ2-6|TRBV15|.|.
TGTGCCACCAGCCCCCGCTACTCTGGGGCCAACGTCCTGACTTTC
CATSPRYSGANVLTF
>TRBJ1-2|TRBV4-2|.|.
TGTGCCAGCAGCCAGCAGACAGGCGGAGGCTACACCTTC
CASSQQTGGGYTF
>TRBJ2-1|TRBV2|.|.
TGTGCCAGCAGTGAAAGTCTGGTCAGAACAGAACCACCGAGCTCCTACAATGAGCAGTTCTTC
CASSESLVRTEPPSSYNEQFF
>TRBJ1-2|TRBV5-4|.|.
TGTGCCAGCAGCACAGGAGAGGACGGATGGAACGGCTACCCCTTC
CASSTGEDGWNGYPF
>TRBJ1-6|TRBV5-1|.|.
TGCGCCAGCAGCTTGGGCGCAGGGGAATCCTATAATTCACCCCTCCACTTT
CASSLGAGESYNSPLHF
>TRBJ1-2|TRBV6-5|TRBD1|.
TGTGCCAGCAGGCCCCAACAGGGGGGTTACTATGGCTACACCTTC
CASRPQQGGYYGYTF
>TRBJ2-5|TRBV14|.|.
TGTGCCAGCAGCCAAGATCTGGCACAGACCCAGTACTTC
CASSQDLAQTQYF
>TRBJ1-5|TRBV6-6|.|.
TGTGCCAGCTGCCTAGAGGGTTACAATCAGCCCCAGCATTTT
CASCLEGYNQPQHF
>TRBJ1-2|TRBV11-2|.|.
TGTGCCAGCAGCTTAGTGGCTGTTTGGGGCTACACCTTC
CASSLVAVWGYTF
>TRBJ2-6|TRBV2|.|.
TGTGCCAGCCTTACAGGGAGCTCTGGGGCCAACGTCCTGACTTTC
CASLTGSSGANVLTF
>TRBJ2-5|TRBV5-6|TRBD1|.
TGTGCCAGCAGGTCGGGGGACAGGGGAATGTTCGAGACCCAGTACTTC
CASRSGDRGMFETQYF
>TRBJ2-1|TRBV7-9|.|.
TGTGCCAGCAGCCCGCGTAGCTCCTACAATGAGCAGTTCTTC
CASSPRSSYNEQFF
>TRBJ2-1|TRBV19|TRBD2|few
TGTGCCAGTAGTACTCTAGCGGGGGGTGCCTTCTTC
CASSTLAGGAFF
>TRBJ1-5|TRBV9|.|.
TGTGCCAGCAGCGTAGGGGTAGGAGCCCAGCCCCAGCATTTT
CASSVGVGAQPQHF
>TRBJ1-4|TRBV7-2|.|.
TGTGCCAGCAGCTTAGGCTGGGCCGAAAAACTGTTTTTT
CASSLGWAEKLFF
>TRBJ1-6|TRBV18|.|.
TGTGCCAGCTCACCTGCACGAGGTTCACCCCTCCACTTT
CASSPARGSPLHF
>TRBJ1-5|TRBV15|TRBD1|.
TGTGCCACCAGCAGAGGACATGGGACAGGGGGCGGTCAGCCCCAGAATTTT
CATSRGHGTGGGQPQNF
>TRBJ2-1|TRBV7-9|TRBD1|.
TGTGCCAGCAGCTTAGCTCCGACAGGGTCTACTGAGCAGTTCTTC
CASSLAPTGSTEQFF
>TRBJ2-1|TRBV4-2|TRBD2|few
TGTGCCAGCAGCCACCATGGACTAGCGGGGGGAAATGAGCAGTTCTTC
CASSHHGLAGGNEQFF
>TRBJ1-2|TRBV15|.|.
TGTGCCACCAGCAGAGATCCTGGACAGAAGAGCTACACCTTC
CATSRDPGQKSYTF
>TRBJ2-7|TRBV30|.|.
TGTGCCTGGAGTTGGTTCGGTTCCTACGAGCAGTACTTC
CAWSWFGSYEQYF
>TRBJ2-1|TRBV6-5|TRBD1|.
TGTGCCAGCAGTACCTCAACAGGGGACAATGAGCAGTTCTTC
CASSTSTGDNEQFF
>TRBJ2-7|TRBV5-6|.|medium-sized
TGTGCCAGCAGCTTACCAGGTCCACAAGACGAGCAGTACTTC
CASSLPGPQDEQYF
>TRBJ1-3|TRBV12-5|.|.
TGTGCTAGTGCCGTCTACGGAAACACCATATATTTT
CASAVYGNTIYF
>TRBJ1-2|TRBV11-2|.|.
TGTGCCAGCAGCCCCCGGAGGGCAGGAGGCATCTATGGCTACACCTTC
CASSPRRAGGIYGYTF
>TRBJ2-7|TRBV19|.|.
TGTGCCAGTACCCTCCGGGCAGGGAACTCCTACGAGCAGTACTTC
CASTLRAGNSYEQYF
>TRBJ2-2|TRBV19|.|.
TGTGCCAGTCAAGGGGGTCCGGTGTTTGGCGGGGAGCTGTTTTTT
CASQGGPVFGGELFF
>TRBJ1-4|TRBV6-5|.|.
TGTGCCAGCAGTTACTCGGGCCAGAACACTAATGAAAAACTGTTTTTT
CASSYSGQNTNEKLFF
>TRBJ2-5|TRBV5-4|TRBD2|few
TGTGCCAGCAGCTCGAACACTTGGACTAGCGGGGGGGAGGAGACCCAGTACTTC
CASSSNTWTSGGEETQYF
>TRBJ1-1|TRBV29-1|.|.
TGCAGCGTACAGGTCTCGAACACTGAAGCTTTCTTT
CSVQVSNTEAFF
>TRBJ1-4|TRBV18|.|.
TGTGCCAGCTCACCGGCACAGGCAAATGAAAAACTGTTTTTT
CASSPAQANEKLFF
>TRBJ1-1|TRBV6-5|TRBD1|.
TGTGCCAGCAGTCCAGGGACAGGCAACACTGAAGCTTTCTTT
CASSPGTGNTEAFF
>TRBJ2-7|TRBV27|TRBD1|.
TGTGCCAGCAGTCGGACAGGACAATTTTCAGAGCAGTACTTC
CASSRTGQFSEQYF
>TRBJ2-5|TRBV5-4|.|.
TGTGCCAGCAGCTTGGTCCCTCTTGAGACCCAGTACTTC
CASSLVPLETQYF
>TRBJ2-2|TRBV6-6|.|.
TGTGCCAGCAGTGGCTTCGGGGTCACCGGGGAGCTGTTTTTT
CASSGFGVTGELFF
>TRBJ2-4|TRBV29-1|TRBD2|.
TGCAGCGTTCGACTAGCTAGCGACATTCAGTACTTC
CSVRLASDIQYF
>TRBJ2-2|TRBV11-2|.|.
TGTGCCAGCAGCTTAGAGCTAGCCCTTACCGGGGAGCTGTTTTTT
CASSLELALTGELFF
>TRBJ1-1|TRBV9|TRBD1|once
TGTGCCAGCAGCGTAGCCTCAGGGGGCGTGAACACTGAAGCTTTCTTT
CASSVASGGVNTEAFF